The next 18 T cell receptor beta chains were all read from a single sample in a study of OX40 agonist ivuxolimab in advanced cancers. This table comes from immunoSEQ multiplex PCR, and its TCRdb copy is limited to in-frame clones, with some not included. The data show 60,000 to 85,000 clones, around 92% seen once. The sample in question was CD4+ or CD8+ T cells sorted from blood, obtained in a trial of the OX40 agonist ivuxolimab. Receptors were obtained from an adult with an advanced solid tumor such as melanoma, head and neck, liver or kidney cancer.

The gene calls are TRBV6-4 and TRBJ2-5; 9 nucleotides match TRBD1. CDR3 length: 16 residues. The V gene's germline CDR1 is MRHNA and CDR2 SNTAGT. J lost 5 bases, V lost 0 bases, and 7 bases had no gene match. For the CDR3, the DNA is TGTGCCAGCAGTGACTCCGGACAGGGGATGATGGAGACCCAGTACTTC. This encodes CASSDSGQGMMETQYF.

The gene calls are TRBV2 and TRBJ2-7; possibly TRBD1 or TRBD2 for D (5 bases each). The CDR3 sequence is 14 residues long. Trimming took 6 bases from V and 4 from J, leaving 16 bases between them. CDR1 and CDR2 (germline): SNHLY, FYNNEI. Here the CDR3 reads CASRLTEGFYEQYF. Written as DNA, the CDR3 is TGTGCCAGCAGATTGACTGAGGGGTTTTACGAGCAGTACTTC.

The J gene is TRBJ1-4, the V gene TRBV7-6, with unresolved D. CDR1 is SGHVS, CDR2 FNYEAQ, per germline. V lost 6 bases and J lost 7, with 12 bases in between. The CDR3 loop spans 13 amino acids. The CDR3 DNA follows: TGTGCCAGCAGAGACGATGGCGGTGAAAAACTGTTTTTT. It is translated as CASRDDGGEKLFF.

The V and J genes are TRBV7-3 and TRBJ2-1, with 10 bases identical to TRBD2. This CDR3 comprises 15 residues. Germline CDR1 reads SGHTA; CDR2 reads FQGTGA. V was pared by 5 bases and J by 3 bases, with 4 bases of the junction left unmatched. The chain's CDR3 is CASSQVAGGYNEQFF. In DNA, the CDR3 is TGTGCCAGCAGCCAAGTAGCGGGGGGCTACAATGAGCAGTTCTTC.

This chain links TRBV5-6 with TRBJ1-2; tentatively, D is TRBD1 (5 bases). The CDR3 extends over 18 amino acids. The ends were cut back, 4 bases at V and 0 bases at J, with 22 bases in the middle. CDR1 is SGHDT and CDR2 is YYEEEE in the germline V gene. In nucleotides, the CDR3 is TGTGCCAGCAGCCCGCCGTGGCAGGGCGTGTTGCCTAACTATGGCTACACCTTC. This sequence encodes CASSPPWQGVLPNYGYTF. Drawing the rest from reference TRBV5-6 and TRBJ1-2, the complete variable domain is DAGVTQSPTHLIKTRGQQVTLRCSPKSGHDTVSWYQQALGQGPQFIFQYYEEEERQRGNFPDRFSGHQFPNYSSELNVNALLLGDSALYLCASSPPWQGVLPNYGYTFGSGTRLTVV.

This chain joins TRBV14 and TRBJ2-1; TRBD2 matches 9 bases. After removal of 5 bases from V and 2 bases from J, the junction contained 7 bases not matched to a gene. Per germline, CDR1 SGHDN and CDR2 FVKESK. The CDR3 covers 16 residues. Here the CDR3 DNA reads TGTGCCAGCAGCGGCGGGGGGGCCTTGACCTACAATGAGCAGTTCTTC. It encodes CASSGGGALTYNEQFF.

The chain is built from TRBV27 and TRBJ2-5; 8 bases align to TRBD1. The tail of the sequence fits TRBJ2-7 better, so the J call may be wrong. Germline-derived CDR1 and CDR2 are MNHEY and SMNVEV (reference sequence). The CDR3 totals 12 residues. The CDR3 nucleotides read TGTGCCAGCAGTTACACAGGGGGCGAGCAGTACTTC. Protein product: CASSYTGGEQYF.

The genes are TRBV28 and TRBJ1-1, with 8 positions matching TRBD1. CDR3 length equals 16 residues. CDR1 MDHEN and CDR2 SYDVKM come from the germline V gene. After removal of 2 bases from V and 0 bases from J, the junction contained 5 bases not matched to a gene. This chain's CDR3 is CASSLGQGFMNTEAFF. The CDR3 DNA follows: TGTGCCAGCAGTTTAGGACAGGGCTTTATGAACACTGAAGCTTTCTTT.

This rearrangement joins TRBV7-9 to TRBJ1-1, with 7 positions matching TRBD1. The CDR3 length is 14 residues. Germline lookup yields CDR1 SEHNR and CDR2 FQNEAQ (reference sequence). J gave up 9 bases and V 1 base, and 8 bases lay outside the gene matches. In nucleotides, the CDR3 is TGTGCCAGCAGCTTAGGAGGGGGCCAAAGGAAAGCTTTCTTT. Translating it yields CASSLGGGQRKAFF.

This chain joins TRBV7-9 and TRBJ2-3; perhaps TRBD1 as D (5 bases). Germline lookup yields CDR1 SEHNR and CDR2 FQNEAQ (reference sequence). The CDR3 has 15 residues. The V and J ends lost 2 bases and 6 bases respectively, with 15 bases between them. CDR3: CASSLFGREGDTQYF. The CDR3, as DNA: TGTGCCAGCAGCTTATTCGGCAGGGAAGGGGATACGCAGTATTTT.

The chain links TRBV11-2 to TRBJ1-2; perhaps TRBD1 as D (6 bases). V dropped 7 bases and J dropped 2 bases, with 20 bases sitting between them. The CDR3 is 16 amino acids. Germline-derived CDR1 and CDR2 are SGHAT and FQNNGV. The chain's CDR3 is CASNLLAGGENYGYTF. The CDR3 DNA sequence: TGTGCCAGCAACCTCCTCGCGGGGGGCGAAAACTATGGCTACACCTTC.

The genes are TRBV10-1 and TRBJ2-5, with D possibly TRBD2 on 5 matching bases. Germline CDR1 is WNHNN and CDR2 is SYGVQD (reference sequence). CDR3 length equals 15 residues. Between the trimmed V and J ends, which lost 0 bases and 2 bases, there was a span of 10 bases. The CDR3 reads CASSESMTGQETQYF. The CDR3 DNA is TGCGCCAGCAGTGAGTCCATGACGGGACAAGAGACCCAGTACTTC.

Comment on this clone: At one of its ends the junction is not consistent with the germline gene, which may arise from a read error. The chain has TRBV13 and TRBJ2-1; 12 bases agree with TRBD2. This CDR3 spans 15 amino acids. In germline, CDR1 is PRHDT, CDR2 FYEKMQ (reference sequence). CDR3 residues: CASSLGLAGSYEQFF. CDR3 bases: TGTGCCAGCAGCCTAGGACTAGCGGGGTCTTATGAGCAGTTCTTC.

The rearrangement links TRBV4-1 to TRBJ1-5; 7 nucleotides match TRBD1. Germline CDR1 reads MGHRA; CDR2 reads YSYEKL. J lost 6 bases, V lost 1 base, and 6 bases had no gene match. The CDR3 loop spans 15 amino acids. CDR3 residues: CASSQVGGPGQPQHF. CDR3 DNA: TGCGCCAGCAGCCAAGTAGGGGGCCCAGGTCAGCCCCAGCATTTT.

The J gene is TRBJ2-2, the V gene TRBV19; 7 bases are a match to TRBD2. This CDR3 has 14 amino acids. In germline, CDR1 is LNHDA, CDR2 SQIVND (reference sequence). With V trimmed by 2 bases and J by 5 bases, 2 bases remained unmatched. Here the CDR3 DNA reads TGTGCCAGTAGTATAACTAGCGTAACCGGGGAGCTGTTTTTT. Its protein product is CASSITSVTGELFF.

Written as DNA, the CDR3 is TGTGCCAGCAGTTACTCCCAGGGGGCCACCTTC. It specifies CASSYSQGATF. V and J are TRBV6-6 and TRBJ1-2, with TRBD1 matching 8 bases. This CDR3 is 11 amino acids long. Germline-derived CDR1 and CDR2 are MNHNY and SVGAGI (reference sequence). Trimming removed 0 bases from V and 13 bases from J; junction bases left unmatched: 1.

The chain links TRBV13 to TRBJ1-1, with D possibly being TRBD1 (5 bases). CDR1 and CDR2 from the germline V gene are PRHDT and FYEKMQ (reference sequence). CDR3 length: 16 amino acids. V lost 5 bases to trimming and J lost 1 base, with 17 bases between them. The CDR3 loop reads CASSAHGAGSNTEAFF. The DNA for the CDR3 is TGTGCCAGCAGCGCTCACGGGGCTGGATCGAACACTGAAGCTTTCTTT. Using reference TRBV13 and TRBJ1-1 for the parts outside the CDR3, the full variable domain is AAGVIQSPRHLIKEKRETATLKCYPIPRHDTVYWYQQGPGQDPQFLISFYEKMQSDKGSIPDRFSAQQFSDYHSELNMSSLELGDSALYFCASSAHGAGSNTEAFFGQGTRLTVV.

This chain links TRBV19 with TRBJ2-2; D not certain. The CDR3 has 12 amino acids. Per the germline V gene, CDR1 is LNHDA and CDR2 is SQIVND (reference sequence). V dropped 5 bases and J dropped 6 bases, with 7 bases sitting between them. Here the CDR3 DNA reads TGTGCCAGTAGTCCCTCTCCCGGGGAGCTGTTTTTT. As protein: CASSPSPGELFF.